What follows are 18 T cell receptor beta chains derived from one specimen sequenced in a study of breast tumors, draining lymph nodes, adjacent tissues. Breast cancer patients provided tissue from their axillary draining lymph nodes. MiXCR, run by TCRdb on the multiplex PCR reads, gives a single entry per CDR3 protein. The sample shows 200,000 to 300,000 distinct CDR3 sequences, over 25% of them seen only once. The sample consisted of axillary lymph node tissue. These receptors were obtained from a female donor with breast cancer. Some clones in this sample may be carry-over from other donors' samples.

The chain combines TRBV5-1 with TRBJ2-3; possibly TRBD1 for D (8 bases). Trimming left V 1 base short and J 8 bases short, with 14 bases between. CDR1 and CDR2 (germline): SGHRS, YFSETQ. The CDR3 sequence is 14 residues long. The CDR3 here is CASSLRTGRATQYF. The CDR3 DNA reads as TGCGCCAGCAGCTTGAGGACAGGGAGGGCTACGCAGTATTTT.

This clonotype was detected only a few times. This chain connects TRBV30 to TRBJ2-2; 11 positions match TRBD1. CDR1 and CDR2 from the germline V gene are GTSNPN and SVGIG (reference sequence). The V segment lost 3 bases and the J segment 5 bases; nucleotides outside the gene matches: 2. The CDR3 has 14 amino acids. CDR3 protein: CAWRGTGGTGELFF. Here the CDR3 DNA reads TGTGCCTGGAGAGGGACAGGGGGAACCGGGGAGCTGTTTTTT.

This clonotype was detected ten times or more. This chain uses TRBV10-3 with TRBJ2-3, with TRBD1 matching 8 bases. The CDR3 is 16 residues long. Germline loops: CDR1 ENHRY, CDR2 SYGVKD. J was trimmed by 0 bases and V by 8 bases; bases with no gene match: 10. The CDR3 region is CAIASDRVMSTDTQYF. For the CDR3, the DNA is TGTGCCATCGCCTCGGACAGGGTGATGAGCACAGATACGCAGTATTTT.

The sample holds many counts of this clonotype. The chain is built from TRBV29-1 and TRBJ2-2, with D unclear. This CDR3 has 10 amino acids. V was shortened by 4 bases and J by 10 bases, with 7 bases between the two germline ends. The germline CDR1 and CDR2 sequences are SQVTM and ANQGSEA. In DNA, the CDR3 is TGCAGCGTTGGTGCCCCGGAGCTGTTTTTT. Its translation is CSVGAPELFF.

This clonotype was observed a few times. This may stem from a read error, because a much larger clone lies one nucleotide away. The chain employs TRBV20-1 and TRBJ2-1, with D perhaps matching TRBD2 (6 bases). Looked up from germline, CDR1 is DFQATT and CDR2 is SNEGSKA (reference sequence). This CDR3 is built from 13 residues. Here the CDR3 reads CSAPREFSNAQFF. DNA of the CDR3: TGCAGTGCCCCACGGGAGTTTAGCAATGCGCAGTTCTTC.

This clonotype was detected a few times. The chain employs TRBV20-1 and TRBJ2-4; 8 positions match TRBD2. Germline CDR1 reads DFQATT; CDR2 reads SNEGSKA (reference sequence). The V segment lost 6 bases and the J segment 0 bases; nucleotides outside the gene matches: 4. The CDR3 has 14 residues. CDR3 in DNA: TGCAGTGCCCCGGGGGGGTTAGCCAAAAACATTCAGTACTTC. Its translation is CSAPGGLAKNIQYF.

In regard to this clonotype: Without the conserved terminal phenylalanine or tryptophan, this CDR3 likely stems from a read error. V gene TRBV29-1 combines with J gene TRBJ1-2, with a weak D call TRBD1 (6 bases). Trimming took 2 bases from V and 6 from J, leaving 10 bases between them. Germline values: CDR1 SQVTM, CDR2 ANQGSEA. There are 12 residues in the CDR3. CDR3 loop: CSVERGGHGYTL. Here the CDR3 DNA reads TGCAGCGTTGAAAGGGGGGGCCATGGCTACACCCTC.

In this sample, this clonotype turned up many times. The V call is TRBV2, the J call TRBJ2-5, with D perhaps matching TRBD1 (5 bases). V was shortened by 7 bases and J by 6 bases, with 12 bases between the two germline ends. The germline V gene encodes CDR1 SNHLY and CDR2 FYNNEI. The CDR3 sequence is 12 residues long. The CDR3 region is CASKSLGQTQYF. The CDR3 DNA is TGTGCCAGCAAGAGCCTGGGGCAGACCCAGTACTTC.

This clonotype was detected many times. The V gene is TRBV4-1, the J gene TRBJ2-7; 9 bases are a match to TRBD2. J lost 5 bases, V lost 1 base, and 9 bases had no gene match. This CDR3 spans 16 amino acids. Germline lookup yields CDR1 MGHRA and CDR2 YSYEKL. The DNA for the CDR3 is TGCGCCAGCAGCCAAGTGAACATGGGACTAGCTGACGAGCAGTACTTC. This sequence encodes CASSQVNMGLADEQYF.

Notes on this clonotype: This could be a read error, since a much larger clone is one nucleotide away. The rearrangement uses TRBV5-1 and TRBJ2-7; 7 bases are shared with TRBD1. This CDR3 region has 15 residues. CDR1 is SGHRS and CDR2 is YFSETQ in the germline V gene. The CDR3 loop reads CASSTGTGVTYGQYF. The CDR3 coding sequence is TGCGCCAGCAGCACGGGAACAGGGGTCACCTACGGGCAGTACTTC.

This clonotype was seen repeatedly, ten times or more. The V gene is TRBV4-1, the J gene TRBJ1-2; D call uncertain. Trimming removed 3 bases from V and 6 bases from J, with 14 bases in between. Germline lookup yields CDR1 MGHRA and CDR2 YSYEKL. The CDR3 consists of 14 residues. CDR3 in amino acids: CASSHGNPGNGYTF. The CDR3 DNA sequence: TGCGCCAGCAGCCATGGGAACCCGGGCAATGGCTACACCTTC.

At least ten counts were recorded for this clonotype. V is TRBV4-2 and J is TRBJ2-7, with 12 nucleotides matching TRBD2. CDR3 length equals 20 residues. Germline values: CDR1 LGHNA, CDR2 YNFKEQ. Trimming at V came to 4 bases and at J to 1 base, leaving 17 bases not matched to a gene. CDR3 sequence (DNA): TGTGCCAGCAGCCCAAAGGGATCTGGGCTAGCGGGAGGGCCATCCTACGAGCAGTACTTC. It is translated as CASSPKGSGLAGGPSYEQYF.

This clonotype appeared a few times. Germline and junction disagree at one end, which may indicate a read error. CDR3 coding DNA: TGTGCCACCAGTGGGCGGGAGGAGCCCTACGATGAGCAGTTCTTC. Translation gives CATSGREEPYDEQFF. This chain uses TRBV24-1 with TRBJ2-1, with TRBD2 matching 8 bases. This CDR3 has 15 residues. Looked up from germline, CDR1 is KGHDR and CDR2 is SFDVKD.

This clonotype was seen repeatedly, ten times or more. The chain has TRBV20-1 and TRBJ2-7; D is perhaps TRBD2 (5 bases). V was shortened by 3 bases and J by 2 bases, with 11 bases between the two germline ends. CDR3 length: 13 residues. In germline, CDR1 is DFQATT, CDR2 SNEGSKA (reference sequence). DNA of the CDR3: TGCAGTGCTAGCGGGATCACCCCCTACGAGCAGTACTTC. Amino acid sequence: CSASGITPYEQYF.

This clonotype came up many times. The chain has TRBV7-2 and TRBJ2-1, with TRBD2 identical over 10 bases. The V and J ends lost 2 bases and 9 bases, in that order; junction bases with no gene match: 7. Germline V gene sequence: CDR1 SGHTA, CDR2 FQGNSA. There are 15 residues in the CDR3. The CDR3 here is CASSLRAGGPGEQFF. CDR3 in DNA: TGTGCCAGCAGCTTAAGAGCGGGAGGGCCGGGTGAGCAGTTCTTC.

At least ten counts were recorded for this clonotype. CDR3 in DNA: TGTGCCAGCAGCCCCGATGGACAGGGTTTGGAGACCCAGTACTTC. As protein: CASSPDGQGLETQYF. The chain has TRBV11-3 and TRBJ2-5, with 8 bases fitting TRBD1. Germline assignment: CDR1 SGHNT and CDR2 YENEEA. The CDR3 length is 15 residues. Unmatched junction bases numbered 10, after V lost 5 bases and J lost 5 bases.

This chain links TRBV6-5 with TRBJ2-1; D remains ambiguous. Germline values: CDR1 MNHEY, CDR2 SVGAGI. V was shortened by 5 bases and J by 3 bases, with 11 bases between the two germline ends. CDR3 length: 14 amino acids. The CDR3: CASSPLGVYNEQFF. The CDR3 DNA sequence: TGTGCCAGCAGTCCCCTTGGGGTCTACAATGAGCAGTTCTTC.

Turning to this clonotype: This may arise from a read error, as a much more abundant clone is one base away. The V and J genes are TRBV7-3 and TRBJ2-5; a weak D match, TRBD1 (6 bases). The CDR3 sequence is 15 residues long. Germline lookup yields CDR1 SGHTA and CDR2 FQGTGA. CDR3: CASSPFPQGRETQHF. In DNA form, the CDR3 reads TGTGCCAGCAGCCCCTTTCCACAGGGAAGGGAGACCCAGCACTTC.